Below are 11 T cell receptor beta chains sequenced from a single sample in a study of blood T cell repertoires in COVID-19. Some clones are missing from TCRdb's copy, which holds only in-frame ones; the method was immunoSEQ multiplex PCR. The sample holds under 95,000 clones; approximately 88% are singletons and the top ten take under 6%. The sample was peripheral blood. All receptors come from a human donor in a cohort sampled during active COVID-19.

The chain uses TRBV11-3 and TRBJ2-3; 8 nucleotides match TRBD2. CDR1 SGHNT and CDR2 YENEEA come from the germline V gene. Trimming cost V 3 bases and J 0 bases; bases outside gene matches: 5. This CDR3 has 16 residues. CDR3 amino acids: CASSFGGGRSTDTQYF. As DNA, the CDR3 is TGTGCCAGCAGCTTCGGCGGGGGGCGGAGCACAGATACGCAGTATTTT.

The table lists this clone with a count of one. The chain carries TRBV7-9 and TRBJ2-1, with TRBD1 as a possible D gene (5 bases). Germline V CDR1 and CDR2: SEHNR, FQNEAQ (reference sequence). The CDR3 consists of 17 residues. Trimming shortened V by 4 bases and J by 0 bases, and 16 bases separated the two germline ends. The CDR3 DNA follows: TGTGCCAGCAGCTCCGGTTATGGGGCAAGCTCCTACAATGAGCAGTTCTTC. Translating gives CASSSGYGASSYNEQFF.

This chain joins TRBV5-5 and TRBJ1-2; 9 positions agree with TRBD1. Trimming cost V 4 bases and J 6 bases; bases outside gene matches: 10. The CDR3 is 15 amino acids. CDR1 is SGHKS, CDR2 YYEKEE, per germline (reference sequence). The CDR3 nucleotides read TGTGCCAGCAGCACGACGGGACAGGGCATTAATGGCTACACCTTC. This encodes CASSTTGQGINGYTF.

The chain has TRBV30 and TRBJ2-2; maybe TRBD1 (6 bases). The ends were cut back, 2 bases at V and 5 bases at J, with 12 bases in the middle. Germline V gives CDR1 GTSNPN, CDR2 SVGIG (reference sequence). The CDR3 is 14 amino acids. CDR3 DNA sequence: TGTGCCTGGAGTTGGGTCAGGGGAACCGGGGAGCTGTTTTTT. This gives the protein CAWSWVRGTGELFF.

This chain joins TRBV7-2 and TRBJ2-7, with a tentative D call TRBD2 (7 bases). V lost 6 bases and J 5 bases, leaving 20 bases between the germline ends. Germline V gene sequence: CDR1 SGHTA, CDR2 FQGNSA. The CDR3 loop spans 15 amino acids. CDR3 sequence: CASSLLGGAVDEQYF. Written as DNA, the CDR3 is TGTGCCAGCAGTTTGTTAGGGGGGGCGGTGGACGAGCAGTACTTC.

The CDR3: CASSERIQGRNTEAFF. The CDR3 nucleotides read TGTGCCAGCAGTGAAAGGATTCAGGGTCGGAACACTGAAGCTTTCTTT. The rearrangement links TRBV6-1 to TRBJ1-1; TRBD1 is a possible D gene (5 bases). CDR1 is MNHNS, CDR2 SASEGT, per germline. Trimming cost V 2 bases and J 1 base, with 14 bases left between them. This CDR3 has 16 residues.

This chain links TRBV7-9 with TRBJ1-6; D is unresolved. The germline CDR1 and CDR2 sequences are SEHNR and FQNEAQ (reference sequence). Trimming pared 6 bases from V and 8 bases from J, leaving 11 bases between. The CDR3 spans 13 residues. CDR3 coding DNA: TGTGCCAGCAGACCGAACAACGATTCACCCCTCCACTTT. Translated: CASRPNNDSPLHF.

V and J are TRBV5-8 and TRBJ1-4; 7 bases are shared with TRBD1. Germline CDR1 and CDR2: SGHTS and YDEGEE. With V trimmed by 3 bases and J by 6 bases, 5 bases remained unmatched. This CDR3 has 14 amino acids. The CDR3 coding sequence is TGTGCCAGCAGCTCCGACAGGGAAGATGAAAAACTGTTTTTT. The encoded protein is CASSSDREDEKLFF.

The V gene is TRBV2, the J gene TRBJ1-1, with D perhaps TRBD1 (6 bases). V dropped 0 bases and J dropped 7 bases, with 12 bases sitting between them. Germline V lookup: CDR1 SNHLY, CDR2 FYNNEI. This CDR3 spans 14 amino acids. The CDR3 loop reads CASSEAPRTDEAFF. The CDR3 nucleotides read TGTGCCAGCAGTGAAGCACCAAGGACAGATGAAGCTTTCTTT.

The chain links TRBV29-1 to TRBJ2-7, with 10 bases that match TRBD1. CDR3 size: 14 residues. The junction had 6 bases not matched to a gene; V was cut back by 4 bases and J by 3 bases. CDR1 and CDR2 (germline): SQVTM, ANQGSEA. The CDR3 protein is CSVAHRDRGYEQYF. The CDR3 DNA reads TGCAGCGTTGCGCACAGGGACAGGGGCTACGAGCAGTACTTC.

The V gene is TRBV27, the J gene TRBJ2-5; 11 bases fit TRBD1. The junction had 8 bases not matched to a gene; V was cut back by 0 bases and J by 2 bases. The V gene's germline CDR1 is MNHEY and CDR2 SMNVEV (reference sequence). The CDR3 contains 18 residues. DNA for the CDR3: TGTGCCAGCAGTTTATCGGGACAGGGGGAGAACAAACAAGAGACCCAGTACTTC. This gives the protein CASSLSGQGENKQETQYF.